This is a list of T cell receptor beta chains from one sample in a study of control samples from healthy donors and cancer patients. The table came from immunoSEQ multiplex PCR; TCRdb's copy has only in-frame clones and leaves some out. The sample consists of about 160,000 clones, 96% of them appearing once. Sequencing was done on a sample of blood. These receptors were collected from a woman aged 30 to 39 in good health. The conserved cysteine and the conserved F or W are not part of the CDR3 here. The D gene is left open where the match is weak. Size values are once, few and many counts, or a class for expanded clones, and some rows have none.

>once|NA|TRBV4-2|TRBJ2-2
ASSQGPGELF
>NA|NA|TRBV11-2|TRBJ1-1
ASSLLFHEAF
>once|NA|TRBV28|TRBJ1-5
ASSLVAGPDQPQH
>NA|NA|TRBV20-1|TRBJ2-7
SARGREQY
>NA|NA|TRBV11-2|TRBJ1-1
ASSKGVAGEAF
>NA|NA|TRBV28|TRBJ1-1
ASRSGRLNTEAF
>NA|NA|TRBV18|TRBJ2-2
ASSPASGFTGELF
>NA|NA|TRBV7-8|TRBJ2-5
ASSLGGLKETQY
>NA|NA|TRBV5-5|TRBJ1-1
ASSPTVLNTEAF
>NA|NA|TRBV24-1|TRBJ1-5
ATSDFPNQPQH
>once|TRBD1|TRBV7-9|TRBJ2-7
ASSPGDRGSHEQY
>NA|NA|TRBV29-1|TRBJ2-3
SVGTAADTQY
>NA|NA|TRBV5-1|TRBJ1-5
ASSPGRGNQPQH
>NA|NA|TRBV24-1|TRBJ2-5
ATSDPRGKQETQY
>NA|NA|TRBV27|TRBJ1-1
ASSLYFRGTEAF
>NA|NA|TRBV6-6|TRBJ2-7
ASRPTGGQASYEQY
>NA|TRBD1|TRBV7-9|TRBJ1-6
ASSLEGTANSPLH
>NA|NA|TRBV27|TRBJ2-2
ASSLSEITGELF
>NA|TRBD2|TRBV2|TRBJ2-1
ASSDSPGRFEQF
>NA|NA|TRBV11-3|TRBJ2-2
ASSSRTAGTGELF
>once|NA|TRBV15|TRBJ1-2
ATSREFQFNYGYT
>NA|TRBD1|TRBV6-5|TRBJ1-2
ASSSPGQGYGYT